This entry concerns a single T cell receptor beta chain. The data were taken from a study of blood T cell repertoires in COVID-19. The CDR3 runs 16 residues. Germline CDR1 MNHEY, CDR2 SVGAGI. Unmatched junction bases numbered 4, after V lost 0 bases and J lost 0 bases. The method was immunoSEQ multiplex PCR; TCRdb's version includes in-frame clones alone and lacks a portion of them. The repertoire has about 130,000 clones, roughly 80% of them found once; the top ten carry approximately 20%. Sequencing was performed on PBMCs or T cells enriched from blood (not recorded which). The rearrangement joins TRBV6-5 to TRBJ1-1; TRBD1 agrees at 7 bases. The clonotype originates from a man aged 25 to 45 who had recovered from COVID-19. The CDR3 spells CASSYSTGTVNTEAFF. The CDR3 DNA reads TGTGCCAGCAGTTACTCCACCGGGACAGTGAACACTGAAGCTTTCTTT.